Sequencing of this TCR beta chain was carried out in a study of shared T cell receptors in the human thymus. In regard to this clone: This same CDR3 is encoded by further DNA sequences in the sample.

Germline V CDR1 and CDR2: MGHRA, YSYEKL. Unmatched junction bases numbered 12, after V lost 2 bases and J lost 1 base. This CDR3 region has 18 residues. Repertoires were generated with immunoSEQ multiplex PCR, while TCRdb's copy carries only in-frame clones and drops some. This sample carries 63,000 or so clones, about 95% of them seen once, and the ten largest clones take 0.03% to 0.04%. The sequencing sample was made of thymocytes. This receptor was identified in a human donor. J is TRBJ2-7 and V is TRBV4-1, with 9 bases lining up with TRBD1. CDR3 nucleotides: TGCGCCAGCAGCCAACATCGGGTCCCGGGACAGGGATCCTACGAGCAGTACTTC. Protein: CASSQHRVPGQGSYEQYF.